Below are 26 T cell receptor beta chains sequenced from a single sample in a study of follicular helper T cells after annual influenza vaccination. Here immunoSEQ multiplex PCR was the method, and the copy in TCRdb shows in-frame clones only, minus some. This table holds over a thousand clones, more than 70% found once. Time point of the sample: 2015-2016 season, 7 days after influenza vaccination. The sequencing here drew on CXCR5+ CD38+ circulating T follicular helper cells from blood, taken 7 days after influenza vaccination. The subset here: circulating Tfh, non-naive CD4+CXCR5+PD-1+ (ICOS+CD38+ or ICOS-CD38-). Every receptor here comes from an adult who received the influenza vaccine.

This sequence joins TRBV6-1 and TRBJ1-1, with a weak D call TRBD1 (6 bases). V was pared by 6 bases and J by 3 bases, with 8 bases between. The CDR3 length is 12 residues. Germline values: CDR1 MNHNS, CDR2 SASEGT. CDR3 nucleotides: TGTGCCAGCAGCCGGACAGACACTGAAGCTTTCTTT. Translation gives CASSRTDTEAFF.

The chain uses TRBV18 and TRBJ1-3; 7 bases agree with TRBD1. Germline values: CDR1 KGHSH, CDR2 LQKENI. This CDR3 is built from 17 residues. Trimming took 5 bases from V and 0 from J; bases not matched to a gene: 10. The CDR3 here is CASSSDRAVTSGNTIYF. As DNA, the CDR3 is TGTGCCAGCTCATCCGACAGGGCCGTAACCTCTGGAAACACCATATATTTT.

The CDR3 is CASSYTPPGQGGQTQYF. The CDR3 DNA reads TGCGCCAGCAGTTACACGCCCCCGGGACAGGGGGGACAGACCCAGTACTTC. This rearrangement joins TRBV5-1 to TRBJ2-5, with TRBD1 matching over 11 bases. CDR3 length: 17 residues. Per the germline V gene, CDR1 is SGHRS and CDR2 is YFSETQ. V trimming: 5 bases; J trimming: 6 bases; junction bases outside the gene matches: 15.

The genes are TRBV30 and TRBJ2-3; D remains ambiguous. V dropped 7 bases and J dropped 2 bases, with 13 bases sitting between them. From germline, CDR1 is GTSNPN and CDR2 SVGIG (reference sequence). This CDR3 comprises 13 residues. This CDR3 is CASGQKNTDTQYF. Here the CDR3 DNA reads TGTGCCTCGGGTCAGAAGAACACAGATACGCAGTATTTT.

The J gene is TRBJ2-7, the V gene TRBV2; 9 positions match TRBD1. Germline CDR1 reads SNHLY; CDR2 reads FYNNEI. This CDR3 is built from 12 residues. With 8 bases clipped from V and 5 bases from J, the junction kept 4 bases outside the gene matches. The CDR3 sequence: CASGQGPDEQYF. The DNA of the CDR3 is TGTGCCAGCGGACAGGGGCCGGACGAGCAGTACTTC.

The rearrangement uses TRBV7-2 and TRBJ2-3, with 9 bases that match TRBD2. Germline lookup yields CDR1 SGHTA and CDR2 FQGNSA. After removal of 6 bases from V and 6 bases from J, the junction contained 7 bases not matched to a gene. The CDR3 consists of 14 residues. The CDR3 spells CASSPGLASDTQYF. CDR3 in DNA: TGTGCCAGCAGTCCGGGACTAGCTTCCGATACGCAGTATTTT.

V usage is TRBV28 and J usage is TRBJ1-5; D perhaps matches TRBD1 (5 bases). Trimming removed 5 bases from V and 2 bases from J, with 16 bases in between. Germline V gene lookup returns CDR1 MDHEN and CDR2 SYDVKM. The CDR3 is made up of 16 amino acids. Here the CDR3 reads CASSTTGDGGNQPQHF. The CDR3 DNA reads TGTGCCAGCAGTACAACGGGGGACGGCGGCAATCAGCCCCAGCATTTT.

CDR3 sequence: CASSLLQGLNEKLFF. DNA of the CDR3: TGTGCCAGCAGTTTACTACAGGGGCTTAATGAAAAACTGTTTTTT. This chain links TRBV28 with TRBJ1-4, with TRBD1 matching over 7 bases. Trimming at V came to 2 bases and at J to 4 bases, leaving 4 bases not matched to a gene. Germline V gene sequence: CDR1 MDHEN, CDR2 SYDVKM. The CDR3 extends over 15 amino acids.

This clone was seen more than once but under ten times. V gene TRBV2 combines with J gene TRBJ1-4; no clear D. V was shortened by 5 bases and J by 3 bases, with 16 bases between the two germline ends. This CDR3 has 16 amino acids. CDR1 and CDR2 from the germline V gene are SNHLY and FYNNEI. This CDR3 is CASSLLLDGSNEKLFF. DNA of the CDR3: TGTGCCAGCAGTCTGCTTCTCGACGGGTCTAATGAAAAACTGTTTTTT.

The chain uses TRBV6-5 and TRBJ2-2; 10 bases are shared with TRBD1. CDR1 and CDR2 from the germline V gene are MNHEY and SVGAGI. CDR3 length: 16 residues. V shed 4 bases and J 6 bases; nucleotides not matched to a gene: 8. This CDR3 reads CASSSYRTGGPGELFF. Written as DNA, the CDR3 is TGTGCCAGCAGTTCCTACCGGACAGGGGGACCCGGGGAGCTGTTTTTT.

The chain links TRBV19 to TRBJ2-2; D gene unclear. V lost 10 bases and J lost 2, with 17 bases in between. CDR1 is LNHDA and CDR2 is SQIVND in the germline V gene (reference sequence). The CDR3 spans 15 residues. As DNA, the CDR3 is TGTGCCACTTCCCAACAGAATACAAACACCGGGGAGCTGTTTTTT. This encodes CATSQQNTNTGELFF.

The chain recombines TRBV4-3 with TRBJ2-2; the match to TRBD2 covers 10 bases. CDR3 length: 18 amino acids. Trimming took 1 base from V and 5 from J; bases not matched to a gene: 10. Germline V gene data show CDR1 as LGHNA and CDR2 as YSLEER. This CDR3 reads CASSQGYGTAGGTGELFF. In nucleotides, the CDR3 is TGCGCCAGCAGCCAAGGCTACGGGACAGCGGGAGGGACCGGGGAGCTGTTTTTT.

This clone was counted between two and nine times. J is TRBJ2-2 and V is TRBV4-2, with 8 bases aligning to TRBD1. Germline V lookup: CDR1 LGHNA, CDR2 YNFKEQ. The CDR3 has 15 residues. V was clipped by 2 bases and J by 6 bases; unmatched bases: 5. The CDR3 DNA sequence: TGTGCCAGCAGCCAACCTTCAGGGGGCCCCGGGGAGCTGTTTTTT. Its protein product is CASSQPSGGPGELFF.

The genes are TRBV5-6 and TRBJ1-5; 7 bases agree with TRBD1. The CDR3 consists of 15 residues. CDR1 SGHDT and CDR2 YYEEEE come from the germline V gene. Trimming removed 4 bases from V and 4 bases from J; junction bases left unmatched: 8. CDR3 sequence (DNA): TGTGCCAGCAGCACGAGACAGGGCCAGAATCAGCCCCAGCATTTT. Translated, it gives CASSTRQGQNQPQHF.

The gene calls are TRBV6-6 and TRBJ1-4; D gene ambiguous. CDR1 and CDR2 from the germline V gene are MNHNY and SVGAGI (reference sequence). The CDR3 extends over 14 amino acids. V shed 4 bases and J shed 3 bases, with 9 bases lying between them. CDR3 residues: CASSSRGANEKLFF. In DNA, the CDR3 is TGTGCCAGCAGTTCACGTGGGGCTAATGAAAAACTGTTTTTT.

The CDR3 loop reads CASSEWGTSGKNEQFF. The CDR3 coding sequence is TGTGCCAGCAGTGAATGGGGAACTAGCGGGAAGAATGAGCAGTTCTTC. The chain links TRBV6-1 to TRBJ2-1, with TRBD2 identical over 10 bases. CDR3 length: 16 amino acids. Germline V CDR1 and CDR2: MNHNS, SASEGT. V dropped 2 bases and J dropped 7; count of bases not matched to a gene: 8.

The chain carries TRBV6-6 and TRBJ2-2, with D possibly being TRBD1 (6 bases). The CDR3 is 13 residues long. The germline V gene encodes CDR1 MNHNY and CDR2 SVGAGI (reference sequence). V gave up 7 bases and J gave up 7 bases, with 13 bases separating them. This CDR3 reads CASTDRWVGELFF. For the CDR3, the DNA is TGTGCCAGCACCGACAGGTGGGTCGGGGAGCTGTTTTTT.

J is TRBJ1-1 and V is TRBV28, with D possibly matching TRBD1 (5 bases). Between the trimmed V and J ends, which lost 5 bases and 6 bases, there was a span of 19 bases. Germline CDR1 and CDR2: MDHEN and SYDVKM. The CDR3 sequence is 15 residues long. The CDR3 spells CASSPSSGNRAEAFF. The DNA of the CDR3 is TGTGCCAGCAGTCCCTCCTCAGGGAATAGAGCTGAAGCTTTCTTT.

This clone was found a few times. This chain joins TRBV30 and TRBJ1-5; D gene uncertain. Germline CDR1 reads GTSNPN; CDR2 reads SVGIG (reference sequence). CDR3 length: 18 amino acids. Deletions cut 0 bases from V and 0 bases from J, with 18 bases between. The CDR3 coding sequence is TGTGCCTGGAGTGTAGGGAGGGCGGTCGGTTATAGCAATCAGCCCCAGCATTTT. This translates into CAWSVGRAVGYSNQPQHF.

This clone was seen only once. The genes are TRBV28 and TRBJ2-5, with TRBD2 matching over 7 bases. CDR3 size: 14 residues. Germline V gene data show CDR1 as MDHEN and CDR2 as SYDVKM. Losses at the gene ends were 6 bases for V and 2 bases for J; bases not matched to a gene: 6. CDR3 sequence: CASSRTSAQETQYF. The DNA for the CDR3 is TGTGCCAGCAGCAGAACTAGCGCTCAAGAGACCCAGTACTTC.

The J gene is TRBJ1-5, the V gene TRBV2; D unresolved. V lost 7 bases to trimming and J lost 4 bases, with 8 bases between them. The CDR3 has 12 amino acids. The V gene's germline CDR1 is SNHLY and CDR2 FYNNEI. The CDR3 sequence is CASTTRNQPQHF. The CDR3 coding sequence is TGTGCCAGCACAACAAGGAATCAGCCCCAGCATTTT.

The chain is built from TRBV19 and TRBJ1-5, with D possibly matching TRBD1 (6 bases). Germline V gene data show CDR1 as LNHDA and CDR2 as SQIVND (reference sequence). This CDR3 has 15 residues. V shed 5 bases and J shed 3 bases, with 14 bases lying between them. CDR3 sequence reads: CASSSEGGLNQPQHF. CDR3 sequence (DNA): TGTGCCAGTAGTTCCGAGGGGGGGCTCAATCAGCCCCAGCATTTT.

The rearrangement uses TRBV6-1 and TRBJ1-2, with D unclear. The CDR3 extends over 14 amino acids. The germline V gene encodes CDR1 MNHNS and CDR2 SASEGT. The ends were cut back, 7 bases at V and 5 bases at J, with 17 bases in the middle. CDR3 region: CASKTNLGFYGYTF. The CDR3 bases are TGTGCCAGCAAGACCAACCTGGGGTTTTATGGCTACACCTTC.

J is TRBJ1-4 and V is TRBV2; possible D gene TRBD1, 6 bases. The CDR3 has 14 residues. Germline V gives CDR1 SNHLY, CDR2 FYNNEI. The V end was cut by 7 bases, the J end by 3 bases, with 12 bases between. The DNA for the CDR3 is TGTGCCAGCACCGGGGGGCGTTCTAATGAAAAACTGTTTTTT. Amino acid sequence: CASTGGRSNEKLFF.

The chain couples TRBV7-2 to TRBJ1-3; D is possibly TRBD1 (5 bases). This CDR3 has 14 amino acids. Trimming removed 9 bases at V and 0 bases at J, with 12 bases between. Looked up from germline, CDR1 is SGHTA and CDR2 is FQGNSA. The CDR3 DNA reads TGTGCCAGTGGGGGGGGTGGCTCTGGAAACACCATATATTTT. Its translation: CASGGGGSGNTIYF.

CDR3: CASSLRDNEQFF. The CDR3 nucleotides read TGTGCCAGCAGTTTACGGGACAATGAGCAGTTCTTC. The rearrangement links TRBV28 to TRBJ2-1, with D unclear. The CDR3 consists of 12 residues. Germline V gives CDR1 MDHEN, CDR2 SYDVKM. V shed 2 bases and J shed 5 bases, with 4 bases lying between them.